The sequence of this TCR beta chain was determined in a study of blood T cell repertoires in COVID-19. In the study overall: Material from acute and convalescent COVID-19 was sourced from the United States, Italy and Spain. T cells, B-cell-depleted T cells, or PBMCs supplied cDNA or gDNA.

A Seattle source enrolled patients during active infection and followed them longitudinally. Here immunoSEQ multiplex PCR was the method, and the copy in TCRdb shows in-frame clones only, minus some. Found here are approximately 440,000 clones, around 89% of them singletons; the top ten hold over 9.5%. This clone was observed a few times. There are 15 residues in the CDR3. The J segment lost 8 bases and the V segment lost 6 bases, leaving 11 bases of the junction unmatched. CDR1 and CDR2 from the germline V gene are MGHRA and YSYEKL. Sequencing was done on a sample of peripheral blood. The TCR comes from a woman aged 45-65 years with COVID-19, enrolled during active disease. V is TRBV4-1 and J is TRBJ2-2, with 8 bases lining up with TRBD1. CDR3 in DNA: TGCGCCAGCAGGCCGGGACAGGCCACTCCTGGGGAGCTGTTTTTT. Its protein is CASRPGQATPGELFF.